These T cell receptor beta chains were read from a single sample in a study of T cells in Graves' hyperthyroidism and ophthalmopathy. MiXCR, run by TCRdb on the multiplex PCR reads, gives a single entry per CDR3 protein. Among some 360,000 distinct CDR3 sequences listed, about 15% were seen once. The specimen was blood. The receptors were sampled from a woman aged 55-75 years with Graves' hyperthyroidism. CDR3s include the opening cysteine and the closing phenylalanine or tryptophan. Each record gives: D gene, J gene, V gene, clone size, CDR3 protein, CDR3 DNA. D genes are given only for firm matches. Part of the rows lack a size; the others show once, few, many or a class for expanded clones.

>-|TRBJ2-1|TRBV11-3|many
CASSLRGGDYNEQFF
TGTGCCAGCAGCTTAAGGGGGGGGGATTACAATGAGCAGTTCTTC
>TRBD1|TRBJ2-5|TRBV19|many
CASSRAGGETQYF
TGTGCCAGTAGTAGGGCAGGGGGAGAGACCCAGTACTTC
>TRBD2|TRBJ2-1|TRBV30|many
CACGGTSGKLYNEQFF
TGTGCCTGTGGCGGGACTAGCGGAAAACTCTACAATGAGCAGTTCTTC
>TRBD2|TRBJ2-1|TRBV20-1|-
CSARDPRTSANYNEQFF
TGCAGTGCTAGAGATCCCCGGACTAGCGCTAACTACAATGAGCAGTTCTTC
>-|TRBJ1-1|TRBV6-6|many
CASSYSWAGDTEAFF
TGTGCCAGCAGTTACTCCTGGGCGGGTGACACTGAAGCTTTCTTT
>-|TRBJ1-5|TRBV12-3/TRBV12-4|many
CASSIYRVHQPQHF
TGTGCCAGCAGTATATACAGGGTCCATCAGCCCCAGCATTTT
>TRBD1|TRBJ2-5|TRBV28|-
CASIGLKGAWGQETQYF
TGTGCCAGCATCGGCCTGAAGGGGGCTTGGGGGCAAGAGACCCAGTACTTC
>TRBD1|TRBJ1-3|TRBV7-2|-
CASSSDRGDTIYF
TGTGCCAGCAGCTCAGACAGGGGTGACACCATATATTTT
>TRBD2|TRBJ2-1|TRBV4-1|few
CASSQGLAGYEQFF
TGCGCCAGCAGCCAGGGCCTAGCGGGCTATGAGCAGTTCTTC
>-|TRBJ2-4|TRBV6-6|-
CASSYLGLAKNIQYF
TGTGCCAGCAGTTACCTAGGCCTAGCCAAAAACATTCAGTACTTC
>-|TRBJ2-1|TRBV6-1|many
CASRAGRYNEQFF
TGTGCCAGCAGGGCAGGTAGATACAATGAGCAGTTCTTC
>-|TRBJ1-1|TRBV19|few
CAIAQGTEAFF
TGTGCCATAGCCCAGGGCACTGAAGCTTTCTTT
>-|TRBJ2-1|TRBV7-9|many
CASSSRDGSYNEQFF
TGTGCCAGCAGTTCCCGGGACGGAAGCTACAATGAGCAGTTCTTC
>TRBD2|TRBJ2-1|TRBV20-1|few
CSARDRLAKSNEQFF
TGCAGTGCTAGAGACCGACTAGCGAAAAGTAATGAGCAGTTCTTC
>-|TRBJ1-1|TRBV18|many
CASSPYEGSNTEAFF
TGTGCCAGCTCACCATACGAGGGTTCGAACACTGAAGCTTTCTTT
>-|TRBJ2-2|TRBV19|few
CASTVRNTGELFF
TGTGCCAGTACCGTCCGAAACACCGGGGAGCTGTTTTTT
>TRBD1|TRBJ2-7|TRBV4-1|-
CASSQGRDRGTYEQYF
TGCGCCAGCAGCCAAGGACGGGACAGGGGAACCTACGAGCAGTACTTC
>TRBD2|TRBJ2-5|TRBV5-1|few
CASSLETSGEETQYF
TGCGCCAGCAGCTTGGAAACTAGCGGGGAAGAGACCCAGTACTTC
>-|TRBJ1-2|TRBV28|many
CASTPSSDYGYTF
TGTGCCAGCACCCCCAGTAGTGACTATGGCTACACCTTC
>-|TRBJ2-3|TRBV18|many
CASSPPGGLSTDTQYF
TGTGCCAGCTCACCACCCGGGGGCCTTAGCACAGATACGCAGTATTTT
>-|TRBJ2-7|TRBV5-1|many
CASSSHGAGSYEQYF
TGCGCCAGCAGCTCTCATGGGGCGGGCTCCTACGAGCAGTACTTC
>-|TRBJ2-7|TRBV20-1|many
CSAISLGNYEQYF
TGCAGTGCTATCAGCCTAGGAAACTACGAGCAGTACTTC
>-|TRBJ1-1|TRBV2|many
CASRPLLNTEAFF
TGTGCCAGCAGGCCTCTCTTGAACACTGAAGCTTTCTTT
>TRBD2|TRBJ2-1|TRBV6-5|few
CASSYLRERGNEQFF
TGTGCCAGCAGTTACCTGCGGGAGAGGGGCAATGAGCAGTTCTTC
>-|TRBJ1-5|TRBV27|once
CATSSRGAPGQPQHF
TGTGCCACCTCTTCCCGGGGGGCCCCAGGGCAGCCCCAGCATTTT
>TRBD2|TRBJ2-7|TRBV5-1|many
CASSLEASGYEQYF
TGCGCCAGCAGCTTGGAGGCTAGCGGATACGAGCAGTACTTC
>TRBD1|TRBJ1-6|TRBV28|few
CATRATGTGSSPLHF
TGTGCCACCAGGGCGACCGGGACAGGGAGTTCACCCCTCCACTTT
>-|TRBJ2-3|TRBV12-3/TRBV12-4|few
CASSFGGKFTDTQCF
TGTGCCAGCAGTTTCGGGGGAAAGTTCACAGATACGCAGTGTTTT
>-|TRBJ2-5|TRBV20-1|many
CSARDLAGETQYF
TGCAGTGCTAGAGATCTGGCGGGAGAGACCCAGTACTTC
>-|TRBJ1-1|TRBV3-1|many
CASSQDQYGYPEAFF
TGTGCCAGCAGCCAAGATCAATATGGGTATCCTGAAGCTTTCTTT
>-|TRBJ1-1|TRBV12-3/TRBV12-4|-
CASSPREGRAEAFF
TGTGCCAGCAGTCCCAGGGAGGGGCGGGCTGAAGCTTTCTTT
>-|TRBJ1-5|TRBV10-2|-
CASSDRTGNQPQHF
TGCGCCAGCAGTGACAGGACGGGCAATCAGCCCCAGCATTTT
>TRBD2|TRBJ2-3|TRBV20-1|many
CSAGTSGMGGTDTQYF
TGCAGTGCTGGAACTAGCGGGATGGGGGGCACAGATACGCAGTATTTT
>TRBD1|TRBJ1-5|TRBV20-1|-
CSASDRGPQPQHF
TGCAGTGCCTCGGACAGGGGGCCTCAGCCCCAGCATTTT
>-|TRBJ1-6|TRBV6-5|many
CASSYLTASSYNSPLHF
TGTGCCAGCAGTTACTTGACAGCGAGCTCCTATAATTCACCCCTCCACTTT
>-|TRBJ1-1|TRBV11-3|many
CASSSSGETEAFF
TGTGCCAGCAGCTCGAGCGGGGAGACTGAAGCTTTCTTT
>-|TRBJ2-2|TRBV30|many
CAWSGGNGELFF
TGTGCCTGGAGTGGAGGTAACGGGGAGCTGTTTTTT
>-|TRBJ2-7|TRBV29-1|many
CSVADTRAYEQYF
TGCAGCGTTGCGGACACCAGGGCCTACGAGCAGTACTTC
>TRBD2|TRBJ2-1|TRBV6-1|many
CASSELGLAGGGGEQFF
TGTGCCAGCAGTGAACTGGGACTAGCGGGAGGCGGCGGGGAGCAGTTCTTC
>-|TRBJ2-3|TRBV5-1|many
CASSWTVDTDTQYF
TGCGCCAGCAGCTGGACAGTTGACACAGATACGCAGTATTTT
>-|TRBJ2-7|TRBV27|many
CASSHGTSYEQYF
TGTGCCAGCAGTCACGGGACAAGCTACGAGCAGTACTTC
>TRBD1|TRBJ1-1|TRBV20-1|-
CSASLGGLRFLF
TGCAGTGCTAGCTTAGGGGGCCTAAGATTCCTCTTT
>-|TRBJ1-1|TRBV30|many
CAWSVRGLMNTEAFF
TGTGCCTGGAGTGTACGAGGCCTGATGAACACTGAAGCTTTCTTT
>-|TRBJ2-1|TRBV3-1|many
CASSQGPGVGFF
TGTGCCAGCAGCCAAGGCCCCGGGGTAGGGTTCTTC
>-|TRBJ1-3|TRBV28|many
CASSLTGISGNTIYF
TGTGCCAGCAGTTTAACCGGGATTTCTGGAAACACCATATATTTT
>TRBD2|TRBJ2-5|TRBV19|-
CASSIASLGTSGSQETQYF
TGTGCCAGTAGTATAGCCTCGCTTGGGACTAGCGGTTCTCAAGAGACCCAGTACTTC
>-|TRBJ2-1|TRBV5-1|-
CASSLWDINQDEQFF
TGCGCCAGCAGCTTGTGGGACATAAACCAAGATGAGCAGTTCTTC
>TRBD2|TRBJ2-4|TRBV6-1|many
CASSERGLAGVAKNIQYF
TGTGCCAGCAGTGAAAGAGGGCTAGCGGGAGTAGCCAAAAACATTCAGTACTTC
>TRBD1|TRBJ1-1|TRBV20-1|many
CSVGQGASTEAFF
TGCAGTGTCGGACAGGGGGCGAGCACTGAAGCTTTCTTT
>-|TRBJ2-6|TRBV5-5|-
CASSLHRLYSGANVLTF
TGTGCCAGCAGCTTGCACAGATTATACTCTGGGGCCAACGTCCTGACTTTC
>-|TRBJ2-3|TRBV27|-
CASQRDSSTDTQYF
TGTGCCAGCCAGAGGGATTCTAGCACAGATACGCAGTATTTT
>TRBD2|TRBJ2-7|TRBV11-2|-
CASSLGRTSGSEGQYF
TGTGCCAGCAGCTTAGGGCGGACTAGCGGGAGTGAAGGGCAGTACTTC
>TRBD2|TRBJ2-3|TRBV27|many
CASRLAGGALADTQYF
TGTGCCAGCAGACTAGCGGGAGGGGCGTTGGCAGATACGCAGTATTTT